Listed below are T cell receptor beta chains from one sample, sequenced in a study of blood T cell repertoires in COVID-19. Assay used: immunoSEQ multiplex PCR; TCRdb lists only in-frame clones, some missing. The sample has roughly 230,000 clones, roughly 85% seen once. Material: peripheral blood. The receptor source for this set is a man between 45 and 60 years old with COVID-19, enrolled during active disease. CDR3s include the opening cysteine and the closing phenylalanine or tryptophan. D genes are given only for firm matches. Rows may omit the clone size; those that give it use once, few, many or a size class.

cdr3_nt: TGTGCCAGCAGCCAAATGAGCGGCTCCTACAATGAGCAGTTCTTC
cdr3_aa: CASSQMSGSYNEQFF
d_call: .
v_call: TRBV3-1/TRBV3-2
clone_size: .
j_call: TRBJ2-1

cdr3_nt: TGTGCCAGCAGCGCTCCACAGGGGGCGGATGAAAAACTGTTTTTT
cdr3_aa: CASSAPQGADEKLFF
d_call: TRBD1
v_call: TRBV5-5
clone_size: .
j_call: TRBJ1-4

cdr3_nt: TGTGCCAGCAGCCTAAGGGGACTAGCGACCAATGAGCAGTTCTTC
cdr3_aa: CASSLRGLATNEQFF
d_call: TRBD2
v_call: TRBV7-3
clone_size: .
j_call: TRBJ2-1

cdr3_nt: TGTGCCAGTAGTGCCCTAGCGACCAATGAGCAGTTCTTC
cdr3_aa: CASSALATNEQFF
d_call: .
v_call: TRBV19
clone_size: .
j_call: TRBJ2-1

cdr3_nt: TGTGCCAGCAGTTACTACCGGGGAGCATACAATGAGCAGTTCTTC
cdr3_aa: CASSYYRGAYNEQFF
d_call: .
v_call: TRBV6-2/TRBV6-3
clone_size: .
j_call: TRBJ2-1

cdr3_nt: TGTGCCACTGCAGGGGGCCCCGGGGAGCTGTTTTTT
cdr3_aa: CATAGGPGELFF
d_call: TRBD1
v_call: TRBV7-2
clone_size: once
j_call: TRBJ2-2

cdr3_nt: TGTGCCAGCAGCTTATTATCTACCGGGCCGGGGGGAAACACCATATATTTT
cdr3_aa: CASSLLSTGPGGNTIYF
d_call: .
v_call: TRBV5-4
clone_size: .
j_call: TRBJ1-3

cdr3_nt: TGTGCCAGCAGCCCGACTAGCGGGTTATACACCGGGGAGCTGTTTTTT
cdr3_aa: CASSPTSGLYTGELFF
d_call: TRBD2
v_call: TRBV9
clone_size: .
j_call: TRBJ2-2

cdr3_nt: TGTGCCATCAGTGATGGCGGGGGGGGTAATAATGAGCAGTTCTTC
cdr3_aa: CAISDGGGGNNEQFF
d_call: TRBD2
v_call: TRBV10-3
clone_size: .
j_call: TRBJ2-1

cdr3_nt: TGTGCCAGCAGCTTGGTACAGAGTAATAGAGATGGCTACACCTTC
cdr3_aa: CASSLVQSNRDGYTF
d_call: .
v_call: TRBV5-6
clone_size: .
j_call: TRBJ1-2

cdr3_nt: TGTGCCAGCAGTCAGCAGGGGCAAGGCTATGGCTACACCTTC
cdr3_aa: CASSQQGQGYGYTF
d_call: .
v_call: TRBV27
clone_size: .
j_call: TRBJ1-2

cdr3_nt: TGTGCCACCCAGCGGCAGGTCGGGGAGCTGTTTTTT
cdr3_aa: CATQRQVGELFF
d_call: .
v_call: TRBV19
clone_size: .
j_call: TRBJ2-2

cdr3_nt: TGCGCCAGCAGCGGACAGGGCGGGAATGAGCAGTTCTTC
cdr3_aa: CASSGQGGNEQFF
d_call: TRBD1
v_call: TRBV4-3
clone_size: .
j_call: TRBJ2-1

cdr3_nt: TGTGCCACCCGAGTGGGGGGGAAGACCCAGTACTTC
cdr3_aa: CATRVGGKTQYF
d_call: TRBD2
v_call: TRBV28
clone_size: .
j_call: TRBJ2-5

cdr3_nt: TGTGCCAGCAACCCCACCGGGACAGGGGACTACGAGCAGTACTTC
cdr3_aa: CASNPTGTGDYEQYF
d_call: TRBD1
v_call: TRBV7-8
clone_size: .
j_call: TRBJ2-7

cdr3_nt: TGTGCCAGCCTAAAGACGGGTAGAACCTACAATGAGCAGTTCTTC
cdr3_aa: CASLKTGRTYNEQFF
d_call: .
v_call: TRBV7-9
clone_size: .
j_call: TRBJ2-1

cdr3_nt: TGTGCCAGCAGCCCAGAACTAGCGGGGGCAGAGACCCAGTACTTC
cdr3_aa: CASSPELAGAETQYF
d_call: TRBD2
v_call: TRBV9
clone_size: once
j_call: TRBJ2-5

cdr3_nt: TGCGCCAGTAATTCGTACAACTACGAGCAGTACTTC
cdr3_aa: CASNSYNYEQYF
d_call: .
v_call: TRBV5-1
clone_size: .
j_call: TRBJ2-7

cdr3_nt: TGTGCCAGCAGCTTTCATGGGGCGGAGACCCAGTACTTC
cdr3_aa: CASSFHGAETQYF
d_call: .
v_call: TRBV7-2
clone_size: .
j_call: TRBJ2-5

cdr3_nt: TGTGCCAGCAGCTCAACCCCGGGACTAGCGGGCCGTAACGAGCAGTACTTC
cdr3_aa: CASSSTPGLAGRNEQYF
d_call: TRBD2
v_call: TRBV7-2
clone_size: once
j_call: TRBJ2-7

cdr3_nt: TGTGCCAGCTCGCGGGGCCGGGTTCCACCTTCCTACGAGCAGTACTTC
cdr3_aa: CASSRGRVPPSYEQYF
d_call: .
v_call: TRBV18
clone_size: .
j_call: TRBJ2-7

cdr3_nt: TGTGCCAGCAGTTTCGGACTAGCGGGGTATAATGAGCAGTTCTTC
cdr3_aa: CASSFGLAGYNEQFF
d_call: TRBD2
v_call: TRBV6-2/TRBV6-3
clone_size: few
j_call: TRBJ2-1

cdr3_nt: TGTGCCAGCAGTGGACGGGGGAGCGGGGGGACAGAGACCCAGTACTTC
cdr3_aa: CASSGRGSGGTETQYF
d_call: TRBD2
v_call: TRBV2
clone_size: few
j_call: TRBJ2-5

cdr3_nt: TGTGCCAGCAGCTTGAGCCACTACGAGCAGTACTTC
cdr3_aa: CASSLSHYEQYF
d_call: .
v_call: TRBV11-2
clone_size: .
j_call: TRBJ2-7

cdr3_nt: TGTGCCAGCAGCCAAGATCCTAGCGGGGGGTCGAGCTCCTACGAGCAGTACTTC
cdr3_aa: CASSQDPSGGSSSYEQYF
d_call: TRBD2
v_call: TRBV3-1/TRBV3-2
clone_size: .
j_call: TRBJ2-7

cdr3_nt: TGTGCCAGCAGCTTAAAGGTCAACCCCAGGGGGCCTGGAAACACCATATATTTT
cdr3_aa: CASSLKVNPRGPGNTIYF
d_call: TRBD1
v_call: TRBV13
clone_size: .
j_call: TRBJ1-3

cdr3_nt: TGTGCCAGCAGGAGGACTAGCGGGGGAACGGATACGCAGTATTTT
cdr3_aa: CASRRTSGGTDTQYF
d_call: TRBD2
v_call: TRBV2
clone_size: .
j_call: TRBJ2-3

cdr3_nt: TGTGCCAGCAGGCGACAGACCGGGGAGCTGTTTTTT
cdr3_aa: CASRRQTGELFF
d_call: .
v_call: TRBV12-3/TRBV12-4
clone_size: .
j_call: TRBJ2-2

cdr3_nt: TGTGCCAGCAGTTTCTTAGCGGGGGCCTCCCAAGAGACCCAGTACTTC
cdr3_aa: CASSFLAGASQETQYF
d_call: TRBD2
v_call: TRBV27
clone_size: .
j_call: TRBJ2-5

cdr3_nt: TGTGCCAGCAGATTGTTTAATGCAGGGGAGCAGTACTTC
cdr3_aa: CASRLFNAGEQYF
d_call: .
v_call: TRBV6-5
clone_size: .
j_call: TRBJ2-7

cdr3_nt: TGTGCCAGCAGCCCGAGGCGGGACAGCTATGGCTACACCTTC
cdr3_aa: CASSPRRDSYGYTF
d_call: TRBD1
v_call: TRBV9
clone_size: .
j_call: TRBJ1-2

cdr3_nt: TGTGCCAGCAAACAGGGGGCCGGGAATTCACCCCTCCACTTT
cdr3_aa: CASKQGAGNSPLHF
d_call: TRBD1
v_call: TRBV2
clone_size: .
j_call: TRBJ1-6

cdr3_nt: TGTGCCAGCAGCTTATGGGACTTGAACACTGAAGCTTTCTTT
cdr3_aa: CASSLWDLNTEAFF
d_call: .
v_call: TRBV11-2
clone_size: .
j_call: TRBJ1-1

cdr3_nt: TGTGCCAGCAGCCAACCACAGGGGGCTGAAGCTTTCTTT
cdr3_aa: CASSQPQGAEAFF
d_call: TRBD1
v_call: TRBV3-1/TRBV3-2
clone_size: .
j_call: TRBJ1-1

cdr3_nt: TGTGCCAGCAGCTTGCGAGGGCCCTCAGGAGATACGCAGTATTTT
cdr3_aa: CASSLRGPSGDTQYF
d_call: .
v_call: TRBV7-9
clone_size: .
j_call: TRBJ2-3

cdr3_nt: TGCGCCAGCAGTGAGTCCCAGGGGACGAGACAGTACTTC
cdr3_aa: CASSESQGTRQYF
d_call: .
v_call: TRBV10-1
clone_size: .
j_call: TRBJ2-7

cdr3_nt: TGTGCCAGCAGCTTAGGAGTGAATCAGCCCCAGCATTTT
cdr3_aa: CASSLGVNQPQHF
d_call: .
v_call: TRBV7-3
clone_size: .
j_call: TRBJ1-5

cdr3_nt: TGTGCCAGCAGCTTAGCCCTGACAGGTGGCGATTCACCCCTCCACTTT
cdr3_aa: CASSLALTGGDSPLHF
d_call: .
v_call: TRBV7-2
clone_size: .
j_call: TRBJ1-6

cdr3_nt: TGTGCCAGCAGCTCCCTTTCAGTTACAACTAATGAAAAACTGTTTTTT
cdr3_aa: CASSSLSVTTNEKLFF
d_call: .
v_call: TRBV7-6
clone_size: few
j_call: TRBJ1-4

cdr3_nt: TGTGCCAGCAGCGCCACTGAGGGACTGGGGCCTGGCGAGCAGTACTTC
cdr3_aa: CASSATEGLGPGEQYF
d_call: .
v_call: TRBV5-8
clone_size: .
j_call: TRBJ2-7

cdr3_nt: TGTGCCAGCTCACCACTCTCGTCGACTTCGACTGAAGCTTTCTTT
cdr3_aa: CASSPLSSTSTEAFF
d_call: .
v_call: TRBV18
clone_size: .
j_call: TRBJ1-1

cdr3_nt: TGTGCCAGCAGCAGAGGGACAGGGCCCTTCTATGGCTACACCTTC
cdr3_aa: CASSRGTGPFYGYTF
d_call: TRBD1
v_call: TRBV5-5
clone_size: once
j_call: TRBJ1-2

cdr3_nt: TGTGCCAGCAACCACAGATCCTACGAGCAGTACTTC
cdr3_aa: CASNHRSYEQYF
d_call: .
v_call: TRBV6-5
clone_size: few
j_call: TRBJ2-7

cdr3_nt: TGTGCCATCAGTGAGTCGTTATCTAGCGGGGGGCGCGGCATCTTC
cdr3_aa: CAISESLSSGGRGIF
d_call: TRBD2
v_call: TRBV10-3
clone_size: .
j_call: TRBJ2-1

cdr3_nt: TGTGCCAGCAGCCCCAAAGGAGAAGGCGGGGGATTCACAGATACGCAGTATTTT
cdr3_aa: CASSPKGEGGGFTDTQYF
d_call: TRBD2
v_call: TRBV4-2
clone_size: once
j_call: TRBJ2-3

cdr3_nt: TGTGCCAGCAGCTTGCAACAGAACTTACAGAACACTGAAGCTTTCTTT
cdr3_aa: CASSLQQNLQNTEAFF
d_call: .
v_call: TRBV5-6
clone_size: .
j_call: TRBJ1-1

cdr3_nt: TGTGCCAGCAGCTTAGGGACAGGGCGGGGTAGGGCCAACGTCCTGACTTTC
cdr3_aa: CASSLGTGRGRANVLTF
d_call: TRBD1
v_call: TRBV5-4
clone_size: .
j_call: TRBJ2-6

cdr3_nt: TGTGCCACCAACTCACGGGTAGTTGGAAACACCATATATTTT
cdr3_aa: CATNSRVVGNTIYF
d_call: .
v_call: TRBV6-5
clone_size: few
j_call: TRBJ1-3

cdr3_nt: TGCCGCGTTGACGCGGGGGCCCGGGGGGCGCGGGGCTACACCTTC
cdr3_aa: CRVDAGARGARGYTF
d_call: .
v_call: TRBV29-1
clone_size: .
j_call: TRBJ1-2

cdr3_nt: TGTGCCAGCAGCAACCCGATCCAGGGTAATTCACCCCTCCACTTT
cdr3_aa: CASSNPIQGNSPLHF
d_call: .
v_call: TRBV21-1
clone_size: .
j_call: TRBJ1-6